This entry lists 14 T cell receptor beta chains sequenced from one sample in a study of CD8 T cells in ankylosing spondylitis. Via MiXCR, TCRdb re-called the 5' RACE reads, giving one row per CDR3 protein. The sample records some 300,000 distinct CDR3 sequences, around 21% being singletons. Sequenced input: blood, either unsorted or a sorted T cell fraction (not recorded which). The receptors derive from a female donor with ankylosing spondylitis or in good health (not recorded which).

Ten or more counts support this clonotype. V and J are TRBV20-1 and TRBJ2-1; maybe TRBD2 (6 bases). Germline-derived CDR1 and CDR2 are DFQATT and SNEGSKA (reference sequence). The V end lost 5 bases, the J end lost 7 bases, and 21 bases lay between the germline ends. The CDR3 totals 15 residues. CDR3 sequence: CSAPIPGGTSNEQFF. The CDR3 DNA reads TGCAGTGCTCCCATTCCGGGCGGGACGTCAAATGAGCAGTTCTTC.

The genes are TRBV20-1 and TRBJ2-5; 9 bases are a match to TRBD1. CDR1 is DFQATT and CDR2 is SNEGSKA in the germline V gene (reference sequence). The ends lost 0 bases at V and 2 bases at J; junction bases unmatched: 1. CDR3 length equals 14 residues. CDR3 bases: TGCAGTGCTAGAGATGGACAGGGGCAAGAGACCCAGTACTTC. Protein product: CSARDGQGQETQYF.

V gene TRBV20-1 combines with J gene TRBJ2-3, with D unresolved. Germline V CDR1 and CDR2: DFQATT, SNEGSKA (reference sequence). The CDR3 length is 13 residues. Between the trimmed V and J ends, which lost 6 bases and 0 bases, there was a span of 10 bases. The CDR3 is CSARTSSTDTQYF. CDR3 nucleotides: TGCAGTGCACGAACATCTAGCACAGATACGCAGTATTTT.

In DNA, the CDR3 is TGTGCCATCAGCCACCCCAACCAAGAGACCCAGTACTTC. Protein: CAISHPNQETQYF. This chain links TRBV10-3 with TRBJ2-5; unclear D gene. The CDR3 is 13 amino acids. Germline V gene sequence: CDR1 ENHRY, CDR2 SYGVKD. V was pared by 6 bases and J by 0 bases, with 8 bases between.

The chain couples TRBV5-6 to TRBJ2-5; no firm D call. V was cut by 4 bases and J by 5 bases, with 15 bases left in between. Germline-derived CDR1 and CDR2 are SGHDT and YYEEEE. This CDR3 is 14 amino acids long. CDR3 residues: CASSTVLRRETQYF. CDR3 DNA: TGTGCCAGCAGCACCGTATTAAGAAGGGAGACCCAGTACTTC.

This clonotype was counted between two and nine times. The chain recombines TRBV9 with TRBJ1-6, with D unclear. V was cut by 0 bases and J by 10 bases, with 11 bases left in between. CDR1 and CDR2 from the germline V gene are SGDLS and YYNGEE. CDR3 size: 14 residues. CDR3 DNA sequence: TGTGCCAGCAGCGTAGATCCCCGAAGCTCACCCCTCCACTTT. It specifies CASSVDPRSSPLHF. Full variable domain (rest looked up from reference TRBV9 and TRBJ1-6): DSGVTQTPKHLITATGQRVTLRCSPRSGDLSVYWYQQSLDQGLQFLIQYYNGEERAKGNILERFSAQQFPDLHSELNLSSLELGDSALYFCASSVDPRSSPLHFGNGTRLTVT.

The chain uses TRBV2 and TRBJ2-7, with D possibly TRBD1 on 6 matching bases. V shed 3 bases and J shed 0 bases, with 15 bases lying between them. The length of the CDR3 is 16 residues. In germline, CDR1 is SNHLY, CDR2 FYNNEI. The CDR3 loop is CASSDPGQSSSYEQYF. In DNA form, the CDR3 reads TGTGCCAGCAGTGACCCTGGACAGTCCAGCTCCTACGAGCAGTACTTC.

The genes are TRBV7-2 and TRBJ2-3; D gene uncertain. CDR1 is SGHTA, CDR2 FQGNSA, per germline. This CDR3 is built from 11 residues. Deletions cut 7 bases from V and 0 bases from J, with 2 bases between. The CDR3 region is CASTSTDTQYF. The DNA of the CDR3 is TGTGCCAGCACTAGCACAGATACGCAGTATTTT.

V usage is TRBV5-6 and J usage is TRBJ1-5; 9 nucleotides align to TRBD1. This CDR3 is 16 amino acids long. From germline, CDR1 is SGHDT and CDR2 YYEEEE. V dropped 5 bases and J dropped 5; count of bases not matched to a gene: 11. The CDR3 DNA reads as TGTGCCAGCAGTTACTACAGGGGGCTATCGGATCAGCCCCAGCATTTT. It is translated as CASSYYRGLSDQPQHF.

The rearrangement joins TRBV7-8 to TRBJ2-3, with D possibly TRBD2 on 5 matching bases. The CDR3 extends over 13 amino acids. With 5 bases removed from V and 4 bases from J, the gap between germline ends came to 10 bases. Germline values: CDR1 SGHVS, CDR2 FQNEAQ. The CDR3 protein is CASSRTGADTQYF. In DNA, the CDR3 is TGTGCCAGCAGCCGGACTGGAGCAGATACGCAGTATTTT.

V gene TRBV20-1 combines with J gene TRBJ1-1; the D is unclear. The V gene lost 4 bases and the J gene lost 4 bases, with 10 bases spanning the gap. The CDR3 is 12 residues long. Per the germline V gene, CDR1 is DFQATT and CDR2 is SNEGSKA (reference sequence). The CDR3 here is CSAKGEVTEAFF. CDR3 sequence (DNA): TGCAGTGCTAAGGGTGAAGTCACTGAAGCTTTCTTT.

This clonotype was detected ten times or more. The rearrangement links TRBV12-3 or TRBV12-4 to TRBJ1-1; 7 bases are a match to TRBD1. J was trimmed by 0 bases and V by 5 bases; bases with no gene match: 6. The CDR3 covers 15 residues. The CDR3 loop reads CASSTRDSMNTEAFF. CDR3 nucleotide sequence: TGTGCCAGCAGTACCCGGGACAGCATGAACACTGAAGCTTTCTTT.

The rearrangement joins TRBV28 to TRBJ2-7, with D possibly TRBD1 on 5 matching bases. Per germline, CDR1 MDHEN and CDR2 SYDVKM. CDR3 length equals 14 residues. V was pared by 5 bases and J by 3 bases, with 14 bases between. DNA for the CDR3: TGTGCCAGCAGTCCTCAGGGCCCAGTCTACGAGCAGTACTTC. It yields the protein CASSPQGPVYEQYF.

The CDR3 nucleotides are TGTGCCAGCAGCTATACAGGGAGTGGAGAAAAACTGTTTTTT. It translates to CASSYTGSGEKLFF. The chain uses TRBV7-9 and TRBJ1-4; tentative D call: TRBD1 (6 bases). The CDR3 consists of 14 residues. CDR1 is SEHNR, CDR2 FQNEAQ, per germline (reference sequence). Trimming removed 4 bases from V and 8 bases from J, with 14 bases in between.